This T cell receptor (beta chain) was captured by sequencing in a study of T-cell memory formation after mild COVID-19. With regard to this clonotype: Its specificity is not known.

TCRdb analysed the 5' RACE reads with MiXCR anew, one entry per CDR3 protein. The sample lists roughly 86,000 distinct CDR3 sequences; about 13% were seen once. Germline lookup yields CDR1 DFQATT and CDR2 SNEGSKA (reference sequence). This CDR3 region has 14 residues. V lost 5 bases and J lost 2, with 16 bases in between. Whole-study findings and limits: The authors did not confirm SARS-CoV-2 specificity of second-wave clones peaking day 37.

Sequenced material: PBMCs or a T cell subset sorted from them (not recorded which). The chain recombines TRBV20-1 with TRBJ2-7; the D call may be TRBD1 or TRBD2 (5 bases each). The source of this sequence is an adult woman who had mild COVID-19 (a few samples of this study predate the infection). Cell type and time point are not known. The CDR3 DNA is TGCAGTGCTCCTCACCCAACGGGGCCCTACGAGCAGTACTTC. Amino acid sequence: CSAPHPTGPYEQYF.